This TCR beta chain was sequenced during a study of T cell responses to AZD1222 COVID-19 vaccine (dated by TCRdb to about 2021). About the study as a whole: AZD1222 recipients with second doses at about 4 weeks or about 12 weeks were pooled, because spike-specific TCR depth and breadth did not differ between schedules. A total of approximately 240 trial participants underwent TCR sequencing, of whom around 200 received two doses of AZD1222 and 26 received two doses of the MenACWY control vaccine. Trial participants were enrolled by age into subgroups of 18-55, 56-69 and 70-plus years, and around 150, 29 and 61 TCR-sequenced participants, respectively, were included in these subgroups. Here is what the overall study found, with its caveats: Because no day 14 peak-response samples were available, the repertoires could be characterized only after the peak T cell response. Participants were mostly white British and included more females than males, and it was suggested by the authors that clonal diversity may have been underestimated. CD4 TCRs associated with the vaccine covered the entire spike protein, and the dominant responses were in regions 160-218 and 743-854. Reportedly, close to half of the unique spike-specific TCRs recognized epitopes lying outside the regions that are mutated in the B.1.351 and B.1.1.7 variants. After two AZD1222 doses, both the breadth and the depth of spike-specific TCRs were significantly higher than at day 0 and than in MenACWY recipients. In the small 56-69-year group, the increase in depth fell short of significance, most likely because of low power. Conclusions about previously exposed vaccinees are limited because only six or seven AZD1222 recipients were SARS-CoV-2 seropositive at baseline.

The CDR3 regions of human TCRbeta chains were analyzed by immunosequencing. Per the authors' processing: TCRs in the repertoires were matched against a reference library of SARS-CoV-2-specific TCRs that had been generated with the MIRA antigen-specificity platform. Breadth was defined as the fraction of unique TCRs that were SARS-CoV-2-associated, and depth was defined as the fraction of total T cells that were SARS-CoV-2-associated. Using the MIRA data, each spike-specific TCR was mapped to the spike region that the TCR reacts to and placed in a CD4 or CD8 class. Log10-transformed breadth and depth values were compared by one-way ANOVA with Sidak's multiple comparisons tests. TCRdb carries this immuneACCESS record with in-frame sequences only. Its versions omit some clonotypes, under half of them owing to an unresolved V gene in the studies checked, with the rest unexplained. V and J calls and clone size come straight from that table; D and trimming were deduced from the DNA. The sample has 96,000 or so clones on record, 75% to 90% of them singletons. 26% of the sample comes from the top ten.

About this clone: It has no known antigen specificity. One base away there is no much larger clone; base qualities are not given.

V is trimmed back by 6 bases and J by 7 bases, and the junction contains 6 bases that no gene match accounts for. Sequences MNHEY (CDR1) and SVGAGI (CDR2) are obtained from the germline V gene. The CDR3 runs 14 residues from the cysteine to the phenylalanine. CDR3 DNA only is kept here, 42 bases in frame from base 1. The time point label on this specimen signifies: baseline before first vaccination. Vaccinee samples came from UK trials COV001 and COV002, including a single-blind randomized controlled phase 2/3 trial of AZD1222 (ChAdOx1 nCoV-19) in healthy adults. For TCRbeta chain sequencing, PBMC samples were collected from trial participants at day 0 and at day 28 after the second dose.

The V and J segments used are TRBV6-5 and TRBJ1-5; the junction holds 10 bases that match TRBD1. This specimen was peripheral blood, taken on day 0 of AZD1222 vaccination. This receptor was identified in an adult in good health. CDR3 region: CASSAGTGAQPQHF. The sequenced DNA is TGTGCCAGCAGCGCCGGGACAGGGGCGCAGCCCCAGCATTTT.